Listed here are 25 T cell receptor beta chains from one sample, sequenced in a study of CD8+CD57+ T cells in acquired aplastic anemia. According to the study, genomic DNA was the template for TCR beta VDJ and CDR3 profiling. TCRdb reanalysed the reads using MiXCR and keeps one entry per CDR3 protein. The sample consists of roughly 200,000 distinct CDR3 sequences, roughly two thirds of them appearing once. The sequenced patients had an expansion of CD8+CD57+ cells seen by flow cytometry. The sequencing input was sorted CD4+, CD8+, or CD8+CD57+ T cells (not recorded which) from PBMCs. Receptors originate from a human donor with aplastic anemia.

This chain connects TRBV20-1 to TRBJ2-3; 7 nucleotides agree with TRBD2. The ends lost 3 bases at V and 2 bases at J; junction bases unmatched: 5. The CDR3 sequence is 14 residues long. Per germline, CDR1 DFQATT and CDR2 SNEGSKA (reference sequence). For the CDR3, the DNA is TGCAGTGCTAGTAGGCGGGGGAACACAGATACGCAGTATTTT. It yields the protein CSASRRGNTDTQYF.

This clonotype appeared a few times. This chain joins TRBV27 and TRBJ1-2, with D hard to call. V lost 9 bases, J lost 5 bases, and 19 bases lay in between. Germline CDR1 MNHEY, CDR2 SMNVEV (reference sequence). The length of the CDR3 is 14 residues. The CDR3 loop reads CASGGMEQSYGYTF. The CDR3 bases are TGTGCCAGTGGCGGTATGGAGCAATCTTATGGCTACACCTTC.

The chain recombines TRBV15 with TRBJ2-5; either TRBD1 or TRBD2 may fit D (6 bases each). CDR3 length: 14 amino acids. In germline, CDR1 is LNHNV, CDR2 YYDKDF (reference sequence). V lost 2 bases, J lost 2 bases, and 9 bases lay in between. Here the CDR3 reads CATSRRGEQETQYF. CDR3 nucleotides: TGTGCCACCAGCAGAAGGGGGGAACAAGAGACCCAGTACTTC.

J is TRBJ1-1 and V is TRBV7-9, with TRBD1 identical over 7 bases. Germline lookup yields CDR1 SEHNR and CDR2 FQNEAQ (reference sequence). V dropped 4 bases and J dropped 1; count of bases not matched to a gene: 3. The CDR3 consists of 14 residues. The CDR3 region has the DNA TGTGCCAGCAGCTGGGGGACAGCGAACACTGAAGCTTTCTTT. Protein: CASSWGTANTEAFF.

This rearrangement joins TRBV24-1 to TRBJ2-7; 12 nucleotides line up with TRBD1. CDR1 is KGHDR and CDR2 is SFDVKD in the germline V gene. Trimming cost V 4 bases and J 6 bases; bases outside gene matches: 6. The CDR3 has 15 residues. DNA for the CDR3: TGTGCCACCAGTGACACCGGGACAGGGGGCCTCGAGCAGTACTTC. Its protein is CATSDTGTGGLEQYF.

In DNA form, the CDR3 reads TGCAGTGCCCCTGGGACCGGGGAGCTGTTTTTT. The encoded protein is CSAPGTGELFF. The chain carries TRBV20-1 and TRBJ2-2; D unclear. Germline lookup yields CDR1 DFQATT and CDR2 SNEGSKA (reference sequence). The CDR3 covers 11 residues. The ends were cut back, 6 bases at V and 5 bases at J, with 7 bases in the middle.

The V and J genes are TRBV7-2 and TRBJ2-3, with D hard to call. The CDR3 spans 16 residues. The germline V and J ends were trimmed by 5 bases and 0 bases, with 15 bases remaining between them. The V gene's germline CDR1 is SGHTA and CDR2 FQGNSA. The CDR3 DNA follows: TGTGCCAGCAGCCCCACGGGTTACTCTAGCACAGATACGCAGTATTTT. Its protein is CASSPTGYSSTDTQYF.

The CDR3 sequence is CATAPDRDPTDTQYF. CDR3 bases: TGTGCCACCGCTCCGGACAGGGATCCCACAGATACGCAGTATTTT. The chain couples TRBV24-1 to TRBJ2-3; 8 nucleotides align to TRBD1. Germline-derived CDR1 and CDR2 are KGHDR and SFDVKD. The junction had 9 bases not matched to a gene; V was cut back by 9 bases and J by 2 bases. This CDR3 contains 15 residues.

V usage is TRBV20-1 and J usage is TRBJ2-5; 8 bases are shared with TRBD2. Unmatched junction bases numbered 16, after V lost 6 bases and J lost 7 bases. The germline CDR1 and CDR2 sequences are DFQATT and SNEGSKA (reference sequence). This CDR3 spans 15 amino acids. The CDR3 DNA sequence: TGCAGTGCCACCCTCTTAGCGGGGTTGACGGGGACCCAGTACTTC. Translating it yields CSATLLAGLTGTQYF.

This chain links TRBV7-3 with TRBJ2-4; TRBD2 is a possible D gene (7 bases). This CDR3 comprises 17 residues. CDR1 is SGHTA and CDR2 is FQGTGA in the germline V gene. V gave up 5 bases and J gave up 7 bases, with 24 bases separating them. For the CDR3, the DNA is TGTGCCAGCAGCCCTGGCGGGGAGGGGGATTATGTTAACATTCAGTACTTC. Encoded protein: CASSPGGEGDYVNIQYF.

This clonotype was observed a single time. The V call is TRBV9, the J call TRBJ2-1, with 9 positions matching TRBD1. CDR1 SGDLS and CDR2 YYNGEE come from the germline V gene. The CDR3 is 15 residues long. The trim removed 0 bases at V and 7 bases at J, leaving 5 bases unmatched. The CDR3 spells CASSVGDRVRNEQFF. For the CDR3, the DNA is TGTGCCAGCAGCGTAGGGGACAGGGTGAGGAATGAGCAGTTCTTC.

The CDR3 nucleotides read TGTGCCAGTAGTAGCTGGAACACTGAAGCTTTCTTT. It specifies CASSSWNTEAFF. The gene calls are TRBV19 and TRBJ1-1; no clear D gene. CDR1 and CDR2 from the germline V gene are LNHDA and SQIVND (reference sequence). The CDR3 spans 12 residues. Between the trimmed V and J ends, which lost 4 bases and 1 base, there was a span of 4 bases. Based on the CDR3 plus reference TRBV19 and TRBJ1-1, the full variable domain is DGGITQSPKYLFRKEGQNVTLSCEQNLNHDAMYWYRQDPGQGLRLIYYSQIVNDFQKGDIAEGYSVSREKKESFPLTVTSAQKNPTAFYLCASSSWNTEAFFGQGTRLTVV.

This clonotype showed up many times. V and J are TRBV7-3 and TRBJ2-3; the match to TRBD2 covers 10 bases. Losses at the gene ends were 6 bases for V and 1 base for J; bases not matched to a gene: 4. Germline CDR1 reads SGHTA; CDR2 reads FQGTGA. This CDR3 region has 15 residues. CDR3 bases: TGTGCCAGCAGGGCTCTAGCGGGGGGCACAGATACGCAGTATTTT. This encodes CASRALAGGTDTQYF.

The rearrangement uses TRBV5-5 and TRBJ1-1; TRBD1 aligns across 7 bases. This CDR3 has 14 amino acids. Germline values: CDR1 SGHKS, CDR2 YYEKEE (reference sequence). J lost 8 bases, V lost 2 bases, and 9 bases had no gene match. CDR3 region: CASSLGVGDSEAFF. The CDR3 nucleotides read TGTGCCAGCAGCTTAGGGGTGGGGGACAGCGAAGCTTTCTTT.

For this clonotype: The junction differs from germline at one of its ends, possibly a read error. The chain uses TRBV7-7 and TRBJ2-3, with D uncertain. Germline V gives CDR1 SSHAT, CDR2 FNYEAQ (reference sequence). This CDR3 is 13 amino acids long. The CDR3 loop reads CASSPLTPDTQYF. The CDR3 nucleotides are TGTGCTAGCAGCCCACTCACCCCAGATACGCAGTATTTT.

The chain joins TRBV7-2 to TRBJ2-5; tentatively, D is TRBD2 (6 bases). Trimming cost V 5 bases and J 7 bases, with 8 bases left between them. Germline CDR1 is SGHTA and CDR2 is FQGNSA. This CDR3 has 11 residues. CDR3 in amino acids: CASSVGGTQYF. CDR3 coding DNA: TGTGCCAGCAGCGTCGGGGGGACCCAGTACTTC.

The gene calls are TRBV9 and TRBJ1-2, with no clear D. The V and J ends lost 0 bases and 4 bases respectively, with 13 bases between them. CDR3 size: 15 residues. CDR1 is SGDLS and CDR2 is YYNGEE in the germline V gene. In nucleotides, the CDR3 is TGTGCCAGCAGCGTAGATTCTTGGACGGTCTATGGCTACACCTTC. This sequence encodes CASSVDSWTVYGYTF.

The chain combines TRBV24-1 with TRBJ2-7; D unresolved. Trimming pared 4 bases from V and 2 bases from J, leaving 14 bases between. The CDR3 extends over 15 amino acids. CDR1 KGHDR and CDR2 SFDVKD come from the germline V gene. CDR3 in DNA: TGTGCCACCAGTGACGGCCACACCCCCGCCTACGAGCAGTACTTC. Protein: CATSDGHTPAYEQYF.

This clonotype was found many times. The J gene is TRBJ2-5, the V gene TRBV6-2 or TRBV6-3; 11 nucleotides agree with TRBD2. This CDR3 is built from 13 residues. With V trimmed by 10 bases and J by 5 bases, 6 bases remained unmatched. Germline V gives CDR1 MNHEY, CDR2 SVGEGT. CDR3 coding DNA: TGTGCCACCTATAGCGGGGGGGCCGAGACCCAGTACTTC. As protein: CATYSGGAETQYF.

The CDR3 here is CASSSPSWSNEETQYF. CDR3 coding DNA: TGTGCCAGTAGTTCCCCCTCGTGGAGTAACGAGGAGACCCAGTACTTC. V is TRBV5-6 and J is TRBJ2-5; D is unclear. V was shortened by 8 bases and J by 5 bases, with 25 bases between the two germline ends. CDR3 length: 16 residues. Germline CDR1 SGHDT, CDR2 YYEEEE.

This clonotype appeared many times. The chain has TRBV12-3 or TRBV12-4 and TRBJ2-2; a possible D gene is TRBD1 (5 bases). The CDR3 is 16 residues long. Deletions cut 3 bases from V and 6 bases from J, with 17 bases between. For the CDR3, the DNA is TGTGCCAGCAGTTTGTATGGGGCCCCTAAGGCCGGGGAGCTGTTTTTT. This gives the protein CASSLYGAPKAGELFF.

J is TRBJ2-7 and V is TRBV9, with D perhaps matching TRBD1 (6 bases). This CDR3 is built from 17 residues. V dropped 2 bases and J dropped 1 base, with 19 bases sitting between them. Germline V gene lookup returns CDR1 SGDLS and CDR2 YYNGEE. CDR3 amino acids: CASSVRADSYTSYEQYF. The CDR3 region has the DNA TGTGCCAGCAGCGTCCGAGCGGACAGTTACACATCCTACGAGCAGTACTTC.

CDR3 bases: TGCAGTGCTAGAAAGCCAGGGGCCCGGGGGACAGATACGCAGTATTTT. Its translation: CSARKPGARGTDTQYF. The J gene is TRBJ2-3, the V gene TRBV20-1; D might be TRBD1 or TRBD2, each matching 6 bases. Trimming stripped 2 bases from V and 3 bases from J, with 18 bases between. Germline-derived CDR1 and CDR2 are DFQATT and SNEGSKA (reference sequence). This CDR3 comprises 16 residues.

The rearrangement joins TRBV5-1 to TRBJ2-7; 8 bases map to TRBD2. J gave up 7 bases and V 3 bases, and 6 bases lay outside the gene matches. The CDR3 extends over 13 amino acids. The germline gives CDR1 SGHRS, CDR2 YFSETQ. CDR3 sequence (DNA): TGCGCCAGCAGCTCAATGCGGGGGGTAGAGCAGTACTTC. This codes for CASSSMRGVEQYF. Using reference TRBV5-1 and TRBJ2-7 for the parts outside the CDR3, the full variable domain is KAGVTQTPRYLIKTRGQQVTLSCSPISGHRSVSWYQQTPGQGLQFLFEYFSETQRNKGNFPGRFSGRQFSNSRSEMNVSTLELGDSALYLCASSSMRGVEQYFGPGTRLTVT.

The chain joins TRBV5-1 to TRBJ2-1, with TRBD2 matching 8 bases. V lost 5 bases to trimming and J lost 9 bases; unmatched junction nucleotides: 13. Germline V gene data show CDR1 as SGHRS and CDR2 as YFSETQ. The CDR3 extends over 15 amino acids. In DNA, the CDR3 is TGCGCCAGCAGGGAGGCGGGGGGCCCCTTTAGTGAGCAGTTCTTC. This sequence encodes CASREAGGPFSEQFF.